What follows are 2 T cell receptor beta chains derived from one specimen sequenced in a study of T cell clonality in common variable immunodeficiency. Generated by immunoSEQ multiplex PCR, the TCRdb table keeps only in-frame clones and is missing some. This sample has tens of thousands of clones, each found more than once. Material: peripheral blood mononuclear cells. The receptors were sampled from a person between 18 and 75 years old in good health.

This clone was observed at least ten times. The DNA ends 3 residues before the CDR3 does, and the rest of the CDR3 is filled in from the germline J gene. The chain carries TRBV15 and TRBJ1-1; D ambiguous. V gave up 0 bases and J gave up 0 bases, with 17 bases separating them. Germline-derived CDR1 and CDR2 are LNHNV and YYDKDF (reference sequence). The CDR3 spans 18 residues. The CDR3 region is CATSRDALSHLMNTEAFF. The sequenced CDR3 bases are TGTGCCACCAGCAGAGATGCCCTCAGTCACCTCATGAACACTGAA.

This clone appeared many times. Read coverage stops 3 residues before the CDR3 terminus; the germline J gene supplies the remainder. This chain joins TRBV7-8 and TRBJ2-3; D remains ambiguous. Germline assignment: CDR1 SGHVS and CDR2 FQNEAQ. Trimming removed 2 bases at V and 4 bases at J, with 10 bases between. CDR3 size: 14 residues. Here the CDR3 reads CASSLNVRSDTQYF. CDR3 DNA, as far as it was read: TGTGCCAGCAGCTTAAATGTCAGGTCAGATACG. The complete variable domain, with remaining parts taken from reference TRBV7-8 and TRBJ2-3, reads GAGVSQSPRYKVAKRGQDVALRCDPISGHVSLFWYQQALGQGPEFLTYFQNEAQLDKSGLPSDRFFAERPEGSVSTLKIQRTQQEDSAVYLCASSLNVRSDTQYFGPGTRLTVL.